This record looks at one T cell receptor (beta chain) sequence and its context. The trim removed 8 bases at V and 2 bases at J, leaving 4 bases unmatched. The CDR3 is made up of 13 amino acids. The data originate from a study of spatial heterogeneity in lung cancer. Every TCR cDNA molecule bore a unique molecular identifier. TCRdb redid the calling of the 5' RACE reads with MiXCR, one entry per CDR3 protein. Seen here are 60,000 to 80,000 distinct CDR3 sequences, 13% observed once, and the top ten hold 7.2%. Time point reported: sample taken at primary tumor resection. Unsorted whole RNA samples from tumor, nontumor lung or frozen PBMC were sequenced.

The source was PBMCs, collected at surgery. V is TRBV12-3 or TRBV12-4 and J is TRBJ2-3, with TRBD1 matching over 7 bases. The receptor's source is a male donor with early-stage non-small cell lung cancer. CDR3 sequence: CASSGTATDTQYF. DNA for the CDR3: TGTGCCAGCTCCGGGACAGCCACAGATACGCAGTATTTT.